One and the same sample provided the 19 T cell receptor beta chains below, sequenced in a study of blood T cell repertoires in COVID-19. This table comes from immunoSEQ multiplex PCR, and its TCRdb copy is limited to in-frame clones, with some not included. Of about 280,000 clones listed, about nine tenths are singletons. Sequencing was carried out using peripheral blood. Receptors were obtained from a woman aged 50 to 60 who had recovered from COVID-19.

CDR3 region: CASSFFPRQGGHSPLHF. The CDR3 region has the DNA TGTGCCAGCAGCTTCTTTCCCCGACAGGGCGGGCACTCACCCCTCCACTTT. The chain links TRBV7-2 to TRBJ1-6, with TRBD1 matching 7 bases. This CDR3 contains 17 residues. Germline CDR1 SGHTA, CDR2 FQGNSA. V gave up 3 bases and J gave up 10 bases; unmatched junction bases: 15.

This clone was detected once. This chain uses TRBV29-1 with TRBJ2-3; D is unclear. This CDR3 has 12 amino acids. Trimming removed 3 bases from V and 2 bases from J, with 6 bases in between. Germline V lookup: CDR1 SQVTM, CDR2 ANQGSEA. CDR3 amino acids: CSVEIVTDTQYF. DNA for the CDR3: TGCAGCGTTGAGATAGTCACAGATACGCAGTATTTT.

The chain joins TRBV11-2 to TRBJ2-3; TRBD1 matches 11 bases. The CDR3 totals 16 residues. V lost 3 bases, J lost 7 bases, and 9 bases stayed unmatched. The germline CDR1 and CDR2 sequences are SGHAT and FQNNGV. As DNA, the CDR3 is TGTGCCAGCAGCTTGGGGATGGGACAGGGGGAACATACGCAGTATTTT. Its protein is CASSLGMGQGEHTQYF.

This chain connects TRBV28 to TRBJ1-5, with no clear D. Trimming cost V 2 bases and J 7 bases, with 3 bases left between them. Germline V gene sequence: CDR1 MDHEN, CDR2 SYDVKM. CDR3 length: 11 amino acids. CDR3 protein: CASSLSQPQHF. For the CDR3, the DNA is TGTGCCAGCAGTTTAAGCCAGCCCCAGCATTTT.

The chain recombines TRBV9 with TRBJ1-2, with no clear D. The CDR3 has 15 residues. The V gene lost 4 bases and the J gene lost 5 bases, with 18 bases spanning the gap. Germline lookup yields CDR1 SGDLS and CDR2 YYNGEE. DNA for the CDR3: TGTGCCAGCAGCCCCCGGGATATCCTTAGTTATGGCTACACCTTC. Amino acids: CASSPRDILSYGYTF.

The V and J genes are TRBV7-2 and TRBJ1-1; the D is unclear. V gave up 2 bases and J gave up 3 bases, with 7 bases separating them. Per germline, CDR1 SGHTA and CDR2 FQGNSA. The CDR3 has 13 residues. The chain's CDR3 is CASSLKRDTEAFF. CDR3 nucleotide sequence: TGTGCCAGCAGCTTAAAGAGAGACACTGAAGCTTTCTTT.

There are a few counts of this clone. The V gene is TRBV12-3 or TRBV12-4, the J gene TRBJ1-2; 10 positions agree with TRBD1. The CDR3 runs to 12 residues. After removal of 9 bases from V and 3 bases from J, the junction contained 1 base not matched to a gene. This CDR3 is CARGTGDYGYTF. The DNA for the CDR3 is TGTGCCAGGGGGACAGGGGACTATGGCTACACCTTC.

The gene calls are TRBV7-9 and TRBJ2-7; 9 nucleotides agree with TRBD1. Germline V CDR1 and CDR2: SEHNR, FQNEAQ (reference sequence). After removal of 4 bases from V and 6 bases from J, the junction contained 1 base not matched to a gene. CDR3 length: 12 residues. The CDR3 coding sequence is TGTGCCAGCAGCTCGACAGGGGGCGAGCAGTACTTC. As protein: CASSSTGGEQYF.

This chain uses TRBV10-3 with TRBJ1-2; D perhaps matches TRBD1 (6 bases). This CDR3 is built from 14 residues. Germline values: CDR1 ENHRY, CDR2 SYGVKD. Deletions cut 4 bases from V and 3 bases from J, with 12 bases between. The CDR3 protein is CAISVLQGDYGYTF. The CDR3 DNA follows: TGTGCCATCAGTGTATTACAGGGAGACTATGGCTACACCTTC.

The chain couples TRBV28 to TRBJ2-5; D may be TRBD2 (6 bases). Germline assignment: CDR1 MDHEN and CDR2 SYDVKM. CDR3 length: 13 residues. With 6 bases removed from V and 5 bases from J, the gap between germline ends came to 13 bases. CDR3: CASREGGVETQYF. The CDR3 region has the DNA TGTGCCAGCAGAGAAGGCGGGGTTGAGACCCAGTACTTC. The entire variable domain, with the rest obtained from reference TRBV28 and TRBJ2-5, is as follows: DVKVTQSSRYLVKRTGEKVFLECVQDMDHENMFWYRQDPGLGLRLIYFSYDVKMKEKGDIPEGYSVSREKKERFSLILESASTNQTSMYLCASREGGVETQYFGPGTRLLVL.

Here the CDR3 DNA reads TGTGCCAGCAGCGTAGGTCACAGCCACTATGGCTACACCTTC. This encodes CASSVGHSHYGYTF. The chain recombines TRBV9 with TRBJ1-2; no clear D. V was trimmed by 0 bases and J by 3 bases, leaving 9 bases between them. The CDR3 is 14 amino acids. In germline, CDR1 is SGDLS, CDR2 YYNGEE.

The rearrangement uses TRBV7-9 and TRBJ2-1, with 7 bases aligning to TRBD2. This CDR3 is built from 15 residues. V lost 4 bases, J lost 7 bases, and 10 bases stayed unmatched. The germline CDR1 and CDR2 sequences are SEHNR and FQNEAQ (reference sequence). CDR3 sequence (DNA): TGTGCCAGCAGCTACCCGGGACTAAACTGGAATGAGCAGTTCTTC. It is translated as CASSYPGLNWNEQFF. Full variable domain (missing parts from reference TRBV7-9 and TRBJ2-1): DTGVSQNPRHKITKRGQNVTFRCDPISEHNRLYWYRQTLGQGPEFLTYFQNEAQLEKSRLLSDRFSAERPKGSFSTLEIQRTEQGDSAMYLCASSYPGLNWNEQFFGPGTRLTVL.

This chain links TRBV9 with TRBJ1-2; D remains unclear. The CDR3 sequence is 13 residues long. V gave up 0 bases and J gave up 6 bases, with 9 bases separating them. Germline CDR1 reads SGDLS; CDR2 reads YYNGEE. The CDR3 DNA is TGTGCCAGCAGCGTAGGGGCGACCAATGGCTACACCTTC. Protein sequence: CASSVGATNGYTF.

The chain combines TRBV5-1 with TRBJ2-7; 11 bases line up with TRBD2. CDR3 size: 16 residues. The V gene end was trimmed by 4 bases and the J gene end by 0 bases; junction bases not matched to a gene: 6. Germline values: CDR1 SGHRS, CDR2 YFSETQ. The CDR3, as DNA: TGCGCCAGCAGCCCCGGGACTAGCGGTTACTCCTACGAGCAGTACTTC. Translation: CASSPGTSGYSYEQYF.

V and J are TRBV7-9 and TRBJ2-1; 7 nucleotides line up with TRBD1. CDR1 SEHNR and CDR2 FQNEAQ come from the germline V gene (reference sequence). Unmatched junction bases numbered 7, after V lost 3 bases and J lost 5 bases. The CDR3 spans 15 residues. As DNA, the CDR3 is TGTGCCAGCAGCTTTAGGGGGCAGAGCAACAATGAGCAGTTCTTC. Translated, it gives CASSFRGQSNNEQFF. Supplemented by reference TRBV7-9 and TRBJ2-1, the full variable domain reads DTGVSQNPRHKITKRGQNVTFRCDPISEHNRLYWYRQTLGQGPEFLTYFQNEAQLEKSRLLSDRFSAERPKGSFSTLEIQRTEQGDSAMYLCASSFRGQSNNEQFFGPGTRLTVL.

The chain uses TRBV4-3 and TRBJ2-2; D remains ambiguous. Germline-derived CDR1 and CDR2 are LGHNA and YSLEER. Trimming removed 1 base at V and 4 bases at J, with 7 bases between. The CDR3 extends over 14 amino acids. CDR3 bases: TGCGCCAGCAGCCAAGTAGATGTCACCGGGGAGCTGTTTTTT. Translating it yields CASSQVDVTGELFF.

The chain couples TRBV4-1 to TRBJ2-2, with D possibly matching TRBD1 (6 bases). CDR3 size: 18 residues. Germline V gives CDR1 MGHRA, CDR2 YSYEKL. The germline V and J ends were trimmed by 0 bases and 0 bases, with 14 bases remaining between them. CDR3 sequence (DNA): TGCGCCAGCAGCCAAGAGGGGGCCGGACGGACGAACACCGGGGAGCTGTTTTTT. Translation gives CASSQEGAGRTNTGELFF.

This clone was picked up a small number of times. The chain links TRBV3-1 (or the pseudogene TRBV3-2) to TRBJ1-1; 10 bases align to TRBD1. The V segment lost 3 bases and the J segment 8 bases; nucleotides outside the gene matches: 3. The CDR3 extends over 13 amino acids. The V gene's germline CDR1 is LGHDT and CDR2 YNNKEL (reference sequence). This CDR3 reads CASSQGTGVEAFF. The CDR3 coding sequence is TGTGCCAGCAGCCAGGGGACAGGGGTCGAAGCTTTCTTT.

This clone was counted a few times. The rearrangement uses TRBV28 and TRBJ1-2, with D unclear. Germline V CDR1 and CDR2: MDHEN, SYDVKM. The CDR3 loop spans 12 amino acids. V was cut by 4 bases and J by 4 bases, with 7 bases left in between. CDR3 residues: CASSWGAYGYTF. The CDR3 region has the DNA TGTGCCAGCAGTTGGGGAGCCTATGGCTACACCTTC.